Listed below are T cell receptor beta chains from one sample, sequenced in a study of control samples from healthy donors and cancer patients. The assay was immunoSEQ multiplex PCR, and TCRdb's table has in-frame clones only and misses some. Of roughly 70,000 clones in the sample, roughly 84% were seen once. Input material: blood. These TCRs come from a man aged 50 to 59 in good health. Both conserved end residues are part of each CDR3. The order of the fields is V gene, clone size, D gene, J gene, CDR3 DNA, CDR3 protein. The D gene is left open where the match is weak. The size field is filled for only some rows; it gives once, few, many or a size class.

TRBV7-2	-	-	TRBJ1-3	TGTGCCAGCAGCTCCCACGGACAGACCGCTGGAAACACCATATATTTT	CASSSHGQTAGNTIYF
TRBV29-1	-	-	TRBJ1-2	TGCAGCGTTTCGACAGGAACCTATGGCTACACCTTC	CSVSTGTYGYTF
TRBV28	-	-	TRBJ1-4	TGTGCCAGCAGCCAAGGCCGTTTTAATGAAAAACTGTTTTTT	CASSQGRFNEKLFF
TRBV19	-	TRBD1	TRBJ2-1	TGTGCCAGTACCCCGACAGGGTGGCTTGAGCAGTTCTTC	CASTPTGWLEQFF
TRBV19	-	TRBD1	TRBJ2-6	TGTGCCAGTAGTAGGACAGGGGCCCCCCTCTCTGGGGCCAACGTCCTGACTTTC	CASSRTGAPLSGANVLTF
TRBV25-1	once	-	TRBJ2-1	TGTGCCAGCAGGCCAGTGGGAGAGAAGAATGAGCAGTTCTTC	CASRPVGEKNEQFF
TRBV9	-	-	TRBJ1-1	TGTGCCAGCAGCGTAGTCGGGAGCACTGAAGCTTTCTTT	CASSVVGSTEAFF
TRBV5-1	-	-	TRBJ1-2	TGCGCCAGCAGCTTGGGGGGGTGGGACTATGGCTACACCTTC	CASSLGGWDYGYTF
TRBV14	-	-	TRBJ1-1	TGTGCCAGCAGCCAAGAGGGGCCCTGGGTTGGGTTGAACACTGAAGCTTTCTTT	CASSQEGPWVGLNTEAFF
TRBV19	-	-	TRBJ1-1	TGTGCCAGTAGTTTGGACCGGAGTAGGGACACTGAAGCTTTCTTT	CASSLDRSRDTEAFF